This T cell receptor (beta chain) was documented in a study of blood T cell repertoires in COVID-19. The CDR3 consists of 15 residues. Germline V gives CDR1 LNHDA, CDR2 SQIVND (reference sequence). The V gene lost 3 bases and the J gene lost 2 bases, with 13 bases spanning the gap. Produced via immunoSEQ multiplex PCR; TCRdb's table is partial and in-frame only. This table holds under 300,000 clones, roughly 80% found once. The sample consisted of peripheral blood. The gene calls are TRBV19 and TRBJ1-2, with D possibly being TRBD1 (5 bases). The receptor's source is a woman aged 45-65 years who had recovered from COVID-19. The CDR3 reads CASSILGRENYGYTF. CDR3 DNA sequence: TGTGCCAGTAGTATTCTGGGCAGGGAAAACTATGGCTACACCTTC.